The 18 T cell receptor beta chains below all came from one sample that was sequenced in a study of blood T cell repertoires in COVID-19. Sequencing was performed with immunoSEQ multiplex PCR; in TCRdb, only in-frame clones are kept and a portion is missing. Of 70,000 to 100,000 clones listed, approximately 82% are singletons. Sequencing used peripheral blood. These receptors originate from a man aged 45-65 years with active or convalescent COVID-19.

The J gene is TRBJ2-2, the V gene TRBV4-3; TRBD2 is a possible D gene (6 bases). Germline values: CDR1 LGHNA, CDR2 YSLEER. The CDR3 runs to 17 residues. Between the trimmed V and J ends, which lost 1 base and 4 bases, there was a span of 16 bases. DNA for the CDR3: TGCGCCAGCAGCCAAGGGGTTCTCGGGGGTACCACCGGGGAGCTGTTTTTT. This encodes CASSQGVLGGTTGELFF.

The chain couples TRBV7-2 to TRBJ2-4; TRBD1 matches 7 bases. Germline V gene data show CDR1 as SGHTA and CDR2 as FQGNSA. The J segment lost 1 base and the V segment lost 5 bases, leaving 5 bases of the junction unmatched. The CDR3 runs 15 residues. CDR3 DNA sequence: TGTGCCAGCAGCCGGATGGGACAGGCCAAAAACATTCAGTACTTC. This sequence encodes CASSRMGQAKNIQYF.

The rearrangement uses TRBV5-1 and TRBJ2-3, with TRBD2 matching 7 bases. Germline assignment: CDR1 SGHRS and CDR2 YFSETQ. Trimming took 2 bases from V and 1 from J; bases not matched to a gene: 7. CDR3 length: 16 residues. The CDR3 spells CASSLKTSTRTDTQYF. The CDR3 bases are TGCGCCAGCAGCTTAAAGACTAGCACACGCACAGATACGCAGTATTTT.

V is TRBV24-1 and J is TRBJ2-7, with TRBD1 as a possible D gene (5 bases). CDR3 size: 12 residues. V shed 6 bases and J shed 4 bases, with 9 bases lying between them. CDR1 is KGHDR, CDR2 SFDVKD, per germline. The CDR3 reads CATSPGFYEQYV. CDR3 in DNA: TGTGCCACCAGTCCAGGGTTTTACGAGCAGTACGTC.

This clone has a handful of counts. The V gene is TRBV10-3, the J gene TRBJ2-5, with TRBD1 identical over 9 bases. This CDR3 region has 12 residues. CDR1 is ENHRY and CDR2 is SYGVKD in the germline V gene. V gave up 10 bases and J gave up 3 bases; unmatched junction bases: 3. CDR3 DNA: TGTGCCACCTGGACAGGGGAAGAGACCCAGTACTTC. It encodes CATWTGEETQYF.

The chain is built from TRBV5-1 and TRBJ2-7; D unclear. Germline CDR1 SGHRS, CDR2 YFSETQ. This CDR3 has 15 residues. With 5 bases removed from V and 3 bases from J, the gap between germline ends came to 18 bases. The CDR3 spells CASRSTRSYRYEQYV. CDR3 nucleotides: TGCGCCAGCAGATCAACGAGAAGTTATCGCTACGAGCAGTACGTC.

Turning to this clone: An end of the junction differs from the germline gene, which may be a read error. This chain joins TRBV29-1 and TRBJ2-2; TRBD2 might be the D (5 bases). Germline CDR1 reads SQVTM; CDR2 reads ANQGSEA. This CDR3 has 13 residues. CDR3: CSVDHGNPGELFF. The CDR3 DNA reads TGCAGCGTTGACCACGGGAACCCCGGGGAGCTGTTTTTT.

The J gene is TRBJ1-2, the V gene TRBV6-5; 7 nucleotides agree with TRBD1. With V trimmed by 4 bases and J by 4 bases, 3 bases remained unmatched. The germline V gene has CDR1 MNHEY and CDR2 SVGAGI. This CDR3 region has 13 residues. CDR3 protein: CASSSGQSYGYTF. The CDR3 bases are TGTGCCAGCAGTTCGGGACAGTCCTATGGCTACACCTTC.

V gene TRBV11-2 combines with J gene TRBJ2-1; 9 bases align to TRBD1. V lost 6 bases and J lost 7; bases outside the gene matches: 7. The CDR3 covers 14 residues. Germline assignment: CDR1 SGHAT and CDR2 FQNNGV. Here the CDR3 DNA reads TGTGCCAGCAGTCCGGGGGACAGGGTAAATGAGCAGTTCTTC. This gives the protein CASSPGDRVNEQFF. The full variable domain, in which reference TRBV11-2 and TRBJ2-1 provide the parts outside the CDR3, is EAGVAQSPRYKIIEKRQSVAFWCNPISGHATLYWYQQILGQGPKLLIQFQNNGVVDDSQLPKDRFSAERLKGVDSTLKIQPAKLEDSAVYLCASSPGDRVNEQFFGPGTRLTVL.

V is TRBV13 and J is TRBJ2-1, with 7 bases that match TRBD1. This CDR3 comprises 14 residues. V dropped 4 bases and J dropped 6; count of bases not matched to a gene: 6. Germline V lookup: CDR1 PRHDT, CDR2 FYEKMQ (reference sequence). CDR3 region: CASSSTGSSNEQFF. In nucleotides, the CDR3 is TGTGCCAGCAGCTCGACAGGGTCCAGCAATGAGCAGTTCTTC. Together with reference TRBV13 and TRBJ2-1, the CDR3 gives the full variable domain: AAGVIQSPRHLIKEKRETATLKCYPIPRHDTVYWYQQGPGQDPQFLISFYEKMQSDKGSIPDRFSAQQFSDYHSELNMSSLELGDSALYFCASSSTGSSNEQFFGPGTRLTVL.

The V and J genes are TRBV27 and TRBJ2-3, with a tentative D call TRBD1 (6 bases). The CDR3 loop spans 14 amino acids. Germline assignment: CDR1 MNHEY and CDR2 SMNVEV (reference sequence). With 5 bases removed from V and 0 bases from J, the gap between germline ends came to 9 bases. As DNA, the CDR3 is TGTGCCAGCAGTGACAGGTGGAGCACAGATACGCAGTATTTT. Amino acids: CASSDRWSTDTQYF.

The chain recombines TRBV6-2 or TRBV6-3 with TRBJ1-2; 7 bases match TRBD1. The trim removed 6 bases at V and 4 bases at J, leaving 8 bases unmatched. Looked up from germline, CDR1 is MNHEY and CDR2 is SVGEGT. This CDR3 is built from 14 residues. The CDR3 DNA reads as TGTGCCAGCAGCTCGCCGGGACAGATCTATGGCTACACCTTC. Translation gives CASSSPGQIYGYTF.

In nucleotides, the CDR3 is TGTGCCAGCAGTTATAACGGGGATGGGGAAAAACTGTTTTTT. Translating gives CASSYNGDGEKLFF. The chain links TRBV6-1 to TRBJ1-4; D is undetermined. This CDR3 contains 14 residues. V was cut by 5 bases and J by 8 bases, with 15 bases left in between. The germline V gene encodes CDR1 MNHNS and CDR2 SASEGT.

The chain couples TRBV27 to TRBJ2-5, with 15 bases fitting TRBD2. This CDR3 contains 15 residues. Germline CDR1 is MNHEY and CDR2 is SMNVEV (reference sequence). Trimming removed 6 bases from V and 4 bases from J; junction bases left unmatched: 3. This chain's CDR3 is CASRGLAGGVETQYF. The CDR3 bases are TGTGCCAGCAGGGGACTAGCGGGGGGTGTAGAGACCCAGTACTTC.

The gene calls are TRBV5-1 and TRBJ2-1; 8 bases are a match to TRBD1. This CDR3 has 15 amino acids. Germline V CDR1 and CDR2: SGHRS, YFSETQ. The V and J ends lost 0 bases and 6 bases, in that order; junction bases with no gene match: 5. The CDR3 is CASSLVPGGSNEQFF. In nucleotides, the CDR3 is TGCGCCAGCAGCTTGGTCCCAGGGGGCTCCAATGAGCAGTTCTTC.

The V and J genes are TRBV18 and TRBJ1-2, with 7 bases fitting TRBD1. Germline CDR1 is KGHSH and CDR2 is LQKENI. Trimming removed 3 bases from V and 4 bases from J; junction bases left unmatched: 11. This CDR3 has 16 amino acids. The chain's CDR3 is CASSPPNADRVYGYTF. CDR3 in DNA: TGTGCCAGCTCACCCCCTAACGCAGACAGGGTCTATGGCTACACCTTC.

Only a few counts were recorded for this clone. The J gene is TRBJ2-7, the V gene TRBV10-1, with 8 nucleotides matching TRBD1. The trim removed 2 bases at V and 6 bases at J, leaving 3 bases unmatched. CDR1 and CDR2 from the germline V gene are WNHNN and SYGVQD (reference sequence). This CDR3 is built from 13 residues. In DNA form, the CDR3 reads TGCGCCAGCAGTGAGCAGGGGGCGGGCGAGCAGTACTTC. Protein: CASSEQGAGEQYF.

The gene calls are TRBV10-3 and TRBJ1-3; possibly TRBD1 for D (5 bases). Germline V lookup: CDR1 ENHRY, CDR2 SYGVKD. The CDR3 runs 15 residues. With 10 bases removed from V and 6 bases from J, the gap between germline ends came to 22 bases. The CDR3 DNA sequence: TGTGCCACAGCCCGGGACCCCGGGGGTGAAAACACCATATATTTT. Amino acids: CATARDPGGENTIYF.